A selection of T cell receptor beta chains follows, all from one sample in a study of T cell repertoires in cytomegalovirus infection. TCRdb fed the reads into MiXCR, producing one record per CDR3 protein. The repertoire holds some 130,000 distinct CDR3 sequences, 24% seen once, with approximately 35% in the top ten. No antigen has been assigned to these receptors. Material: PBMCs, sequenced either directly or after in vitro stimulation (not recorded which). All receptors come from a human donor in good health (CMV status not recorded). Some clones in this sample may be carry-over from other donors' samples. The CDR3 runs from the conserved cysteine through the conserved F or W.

CDR3 protein: CASSGREGVIHEQYF; V gene: TRBV28; CDR3 length: 15
CDR3 protein: CSVVVGDTEAFF; V gene: TRBV29-1; CDR3 length: 12
CDR3 protein: CASSERLAGLSSYNEQFF; V gene: TRBV5-1; CDR3 length: 18
CDR3 protein: CASSRTGDSNQPQHF; V gene: TRBV5-3; CDR3 length: 15
CDR3 protein: CASFDRGANYGYTF; V gene: TRBV19; CDR3 length: 14
CDR3 protein: CASSYRGTGLWTGELFF; V gene: TRBV6-5; CDR3 length: 17
CDR3 protein: CASSFGRETPQHF; V gene: TRBV7-2; CDR3 length: 13
CDR3 protein: CASSFRPTEAFF; V gene: TRBV28; CDR3 length: 12
CDR3 protein: CASSPGQLQPQHF; V gene: TRBV18; CDR3 length: 13
CDR3 protein: CASSWPREGSYNEQFF; V gene: TRBV6-2/TRBV6-3; CDR3 length: 16
CDR3 protein: CASSPSGGGTGELFF; V gene: TRBV19; CDR3 length: 15
CDR3 protein: CASSSLGGSGEQFF; V gene: TRBV7-2; CDR3 length: 14
CDR3 protein: CASRRWEGYNEQFF; V gene: TRBV12-3/TRBV12-4; CDR3 length: 14
CDR3 protein: CATSSNRGLGTIYF; V gene: TRBV15; CDR3 length: 14
CDR3 protein: CASSAEGDTQYF; V gene: TRBV9; CDR3 length: 12
CDR3 protein: CAAGGAQWTGELFF; V gene: TRBV7-2; CDR3 length: 14
CDR3 protein: CASSPIAGPPNGANVLTF; V gene: TRBV7-2; CDR3 length: 18
CDR3 protein: CASSRMDLAGEDEQFF; V gene: TRBV7-2; CDR3 length: 16
CDR3 protein: CASSQVAAITYNEQFF; V gene: TRBV4-2; CDR3 length: 16
CDR3 protein: CASSAWGNTEAFF; V gene: TRBV9; CDR3 length: 13
CDR3 protein: CASSNPGRSSGNTIYF; V gene: TRBV19; CDR3 length: 16
CDR3 protein: CASSVEIGTDTQYF; V gene: TRBV9; CDR3 length: 14
CDR3 protein: CASSPLGLAGSQSSYNEQFF; V gene: TRBV6-2/TRBV6-3; CDR3 length: 20
CDR3 protein: CASSQDEAFGYTF; V gene: TRBV3-1; CDR3 length: 13
CDR3 protein: CASSFWGAGANVLTF; V gene: TRBV5-4; CDR3 length: 15
CDR3 protein: CASSLALAGGQETQYF; V gene: TRBV7-2; CDR3 length: 16
CDR3 protein: CASSHTAGSSGNTIYF; V gene: TRBV27; CDR3 length: 16